This T cell receptor beta chain was found in a study of T cell responses to AZD1222 COVID-19 vaccine. The study's findings and limits: Seropositive status at baseline applied to only six AZD1222 recipients. The reported proportion of spike-specific TCRs targeting unmutated variant regions was nearly half. Increased Spike-specific TCR breadth and depth were observed after two AZD1222 doses.

With respect to this clone: Its specificity is unknown.

The CDR3 length is 16 residues. Germline CDR1 reads LNHDA; CDR2 reads SQIVND (reference sequence). V gave up 3 bases and J gave up 1 base; unmatched junction bases: 6. The assay was immunoSEQ multiplex PCR, and TCRdb's table has in-frame clones only and misses some. There are more than 140,000 clones in the sample; 70% to 90% occur only once, and under 3.5% lies in the top ten. The sample in question was peripheral blood, obtained on day 0 of MenACWY control vaccination. The rearrangement links TRBV19 to TRBJ2-7; 10 bases are a match to TRBD2. This sequence originates from an adult in good health. The CDR3 region has the DNA TGTGCCAGTAGTATCCAGCGGGGGGGAAGATCCTACGAGCAGTACTTC. Translating gives CASSIQRGGRSYEQYF.